These T cell receptor beta chains were read from a single sample in a study of blood T cell repertoires in COVID-19. TCRdb's copy holds only in-frame clones and misses some; the assay was immunoSEQ multiplex PCR. There are some 30,000 clones in the sample; around 90% occur only once, and about 5.6% lies in the top ten. The sequenced sample was peripheral blood. Receptors originate from a man aged 55-75 years with active COVID-19. The CDR3 runs from the conserved cysteine through the conserved F or W. The D gene is left open where the match is weak. Part of the rows lack a size; the others show once, few, many or a class for expanded clones.

D gene	J gene	clone size	V gene	CDR3 protein	CDR3 DNA
-	TRBJ2-3	-	TRBV18	CASSLADSTDTQYF	TGTGCCAGCTCACTCGCAGATAGCACAGATACGCAGTATTTT
-	TRBJ1-1	few	TRBV4-1	CASSLEMRTEAFF	TGCGCCAGCAGCCTCGAGATGCGCACTGAAGCTTTCTTT
-	TRBJ2-7	-	TRBV27	CASSLRRPNYEQYF	TGTGCCAGCAGTTTGAGGCGGCCTAACTACGAGCAGTACTTC
-	TRBJ1-1	-	TRBV3-1/TRBV3-2	CASSPYRQNTEAFF	TGTGCCAGCAGCCCCTATCGACAGAATACTGAAGCTTTCTTT
TRBD2	TRBJ2-2	few	TRBV2	CASSLAGGRTGELFF	TGTGCCAGCAGCCTAGCGGGGGGAAGAACCGGGGAGCTGTTTTTT
-	TRBJ2-7	once	TRBV5-5	CASSKTGSYEQYF	TGTGCCAGCAGCAAGACGGGGTCCTACGAGCAGTACTTC
TRBD1	TRBJ1-1	-	TRBV11-2	CASSSRRQGGPNTEAFF	TGTGCCAGCAGCTCCCGCCGACAAGGGGGCCCGAACACTGAAGCTTTCTTT
-	TRBJ2-5	-	TRBV2	CASSQQLRSETQYF	TGTGCCAGCAGTCAACAGCTCAGGTCAGAGACCCAGTACTTC
-	TRBJ2-7	once	TRBV3-1/TRBV3-2	CASSQTAYEQYF	TGTGCCAGCAGCCAGACAGCTTACGAGCAGTACTTC
-	TRBJ2-2	-	TRBV7-9	CASSPSSRVNNAGELFF	TGTGCCAGCAGCCCTTCTTCCAGGGTAAACAACGCCGGGGAGCTGTTTTTT
TRBD2	TRBJ2-1	-	TRBV7-9	CASSLVRTSDYNEQFF	TGTGCCAGCAGCTTAGTCCGGACTAGCGACTACAATGAGCAGTTCTTC
-	TRBJ1-6	few	TRBV10-1	CASTQDFNSPLHF	TGCGCCAGCACCCAGGACTTCAATTCACCCCTCCACTTT
TRBD2	TRBJ2-1	few	TRBV28	CASGQGPSGVEQFF	TGTGCCAGCGGGCAGGGGCCTAGCGGGGTTGAGCAGTTCTTC
-	TRBJ2-7	-	TRBV7-9	CASSPDRTYEQYF	TGTGCCAGCAGCCCAGACAGGACCTACGAGCAGTACTTC
TRBD2	TRBJ2-3	-	TRBV11-3	CASSLLAGGSTDTQYF	TGTGCCAGCAGCTTATTAGCGGGGGGCAGCACAGATACGCAGTATTTT
-	TRBJ1-2	-	TRBV5-8	CASSPRSMANYGYTF	TGTGCCAGCAGCCCCAGGTCTATGGCTAACTATGGCTACACCTTC
-	TRBJ1-2	-	TRBV28	CASSRNWGYTF	TGTGCCAGCAGTCGAAACTGGGGCTACACCTTC
TRBD1	TRBJ2-3	once	TRBV23-1	CASSQVTGGTDTQYF	TGCGCCAGCAGTCAAGTAACAGGGGGGACGGATACGCAGTATTTT
TRBD1	TRBJ1-3	-	TRBV10-3	CAISYRGWNTIYF	TGTGCCATCTCCTACAGGGGTTGGAACACCATATATTTT
TRBD1	TRBJ1-6	-	TRBV18	CASLRDSYSPLHF	TGTGCCAGCTTACGGGACAGTTATTCACCCCTCCACTTT
-	TRBJ1-6	-	TRBV11-1	CASSLKTVNSPLHF	TGTGCCAGCAGCTTAAAGACAGTGAATTCACCCCTCCACTTT
-	TRBJ2-4	-	TRBV28	CASSLLAKNIQYF	TGTGCCAGCAGTCTACTAGCCAAAAACATTCAGTACTTC
TRBD1	TRBJ2-3	-	TRBV10-3	CAISRGQDSTDTQYF	TGTGCCATCAGTAGAGGACAGGATAGCACAGATACGCAGTATTTT
-	TRBJ1-3	once	TRBV2	CASRDRTSNTIYF	TGTGCCAGCAGAGACAGGACCTCAAACACTATATATTTT
-	TRBJ2-5	once	TRBV6-2/TRBV6-3	CASSYSINLRGTQYF	TGTGCCAGCAGTTACTCGATAAACCTTCGAGGGACCCAGTACTTC
TRBD2	TRBJ2-3	-	TRBV6-6	CASLAGGTDTQYF	TGTGCCTCCCTAGCGGGGGGCACAGATACGCAGTATTTT
-	TRBJ1-1	-	TRBV7-9	CASSLSQNTEAFF	TGTGCCAGCAGCTTATCCCAGAACACTGAAGCTTTCTTT
-	TRBJ1-2	-	TRBV5-1	CASSLDPAGGYTF	TGCGCCAGCAGCTTGGACCCGGCGGGAGGCTACACCTTC
TRBD1	TRBJ1-4	-	TRBV7-8	CASSKDRGRGEKLFF	TGTGCCAGCAGCAAAGACAGGGGGCGGGGTGAAAAACTGTTTTTT
-	TRBJ1-4	-	TRBV3-1/TRBV3-2	CASSRNGDKDEKLFF	TGTGCCAGCAGCCGAAATGGGGACAAAGATGAAAAACTGTTTTTT
TRBD1	TRBJ2-7	few	TRBV7-9	CASSRDRKYEQYF	TGTGCCAGCAGTCGGGACAGGAAGTACGAGCAGTACTTC
TRBD2	TRBJ2-1	-	TRBV11-3	CASSHMTVSSGFNEQFF	TGTGCCAGCAGCCACATGACCGTTTCTAGCGGTTTCAATGAGCAGTTCTTC
TRBD2	TRBJ2-1	-	TRBV11-2	CASRPPGLGSYNEQFF	TGTGCCAGCAGACCCCCGGGACTAGGGTCCTACAATGAGCAGTTCTTC
TRBD1	TRBJ2-1	-	TRBV19	CASSALTGDEQFF	TGTGCCAGTAGTGCCCTTACAGGGGATGAGCAGTTCTTC
TRBD1	TRBJ1-5	few	TRBV28	CASSFGDRVEGYQPQHF	TGTGCCAGCAGTTTTGGGGACAGGGTTGAAGGATATCAGCCCCAGCATTTT
-	TRBJ1-1	-	TRBV21-1	CASTLDREKTEAFF	TGTGCCAGCACCCTAGACCGGGAGAAGACTGAAGCTTTCTTT
-	TRBJ2-7	-	TRBV7-6	CASSRQGLGANEQYF	TGTGCCAGCAGCAGACAGGGACTCGGTGCCAACGAGCAGTACTTC
-	TRBJ2-7	-	TRBV5-4	CASSSGEVFSYEQYF	TGTGCCAGCAGCTCCGGGGAAGTATTCTCCTACGAGCAGTACTTC
TRBD2	TRBJ2-3	-	TRBV7-3	CASSRSGGFGTDTQYF	TGTGCCAGCAGCCGGAGCGGGGGGTTCGGCACAGATACGCAGTATTTT
-	TRBJ1-2	-	TRBV29-1	CSAGRPEGYGYTF	TGCAGCGCCGGGAGGCCGGAGGGCTATGGCTACACCTTC
-	TRBJ1-1	-	TRBV7-9	CASSLAGGRNTEAFF	TGTGCCAGCAGCTTAGCCGGGGGGAGGAACACTGAAGCTTTCTTT